A single TCR beta chain is shown here with its context. Its antigen specificity is not known. No base-level quality is on record; no much larger clone is a single base apart. Based on the germline V gene (reference sequence), the CDR1 and CDR2 sequences are DFQATT and SNEGSKA. The germline V and J ends show losses of 2 bases and 5 bases respectively, and no gene match explains 9 bases of the junction. Measured from the cysteine to the phenylalanine, the CDR3 is 16 residues long. The only DNA kept is the CDR3, 48 bases in frame from the first base. This entry is derived from a study of response to subunit inactivated influenza vaccine (dated by TCRdb to between 2017 and 2018). As for the study more broadly: Deep quantitative T cell receptor repertoire profiling was used in the study to track responses to a trivalent subunit inactivated influenza vaccine. On the study overall, not on this receptor specifically: The authors proposed that each seasonal influenza vaccination may bring in only a limited number of new T cells.

The protocol used for the library was RT-PCR. For sequencing, an Illumina HiSeq 2500 was employed. Using fastp trimming at Q25 and MiXCR clonotype assembly, TCRdb reanalyzed the public sequencing data and kept in-frame beta chains. Duplicate CDR3 protein sequences are folded into a single record with the most common DNA and genes. The table for this sample lists around 530,000 distinct CDR3 sequences; about 12% of them were counted only once. The ten biggest clones cover 9.5% to 13% of the sample. The sequence was obtained from a man in his forties or fifties who received an inactivated influenza vaccine. Donor details come from another sample of the same person, matched by shared clones. The chain links TRBV20-1 with TRBJ2-5, with 12 central nucleotides matching TRBD2. Here the sequenced sample was PBMCs from blood, taken on the day of vaccination. The CDR3 protein sequence reads: CSARRTSGTEGETQYF. The DNA is TGCAGTGCTAGAAGGACTAGCGGGACCGAAGGGGAGACCCAGTACTTC.